This entry is about one T cell receptor beta chain. Germline loops: CDR1 SNHLY, CDR2 FYNNEI. This CDR3 contains 15 residues. Trimming removed 8 bases at V and 0 bases at J, with 16 bases between. The sample is drawn from a study of Tregs in tolerant kidney transplant recipients. Sequencing was performed with immunoSEQ multiplex PCR; in TCRdb, only in-frame clones are kept and a portion is missing. Of roughly 250,000 clones listed, 84% are singletons. The rearrangement joins TRBV2 to TRBJ1-2; tentative D call: TRBD1 (5 bases). This TCR derives from a human donor in good health. The sequencing sample was made of CD4+ T cells from blood. The chain's CDR3 is CASLGERKANYGYTF. The CDR3 bases are TGTGCCAGCCTAGGGGAGCGGAAAGCTAACTATGGCTACACCTTC.